This TCR beta chain was retrieved from a study of cytomegalovirus exposure and HLA in healthy donors. Germline V gene lookup returns CDR1 SNHLY and CDR2 FYNNEI. The length of the CDR3 is 17 residues. With 6 bases clipped from V and 6 bases from J, the junction kept 15 bases outside the gene matches. The study ran its PCR with 60 Vbeta and 13 Jbeta primers. The assay was immunoSEQ multiplex PCR, and TCRdb's table has in-frame clones only and misses some. The specimen's table records 140,000 or so clones. The source of this sequence is a male donor in good health and CMV-seronegative. The chain is built from TRBV2 and TRBJ1-5; 9 nucleotides agree with TRBD1. Sequencing used PBMCs. CDR3 loop: CASSASGTGKGSQPQHF. The CDR3, as DNA: TGTGCCAGCAGCGCCTCCGGGACAGGGAAAGGGTCTCAGCCCCAGCATTTT. Full variable domain (missing parts from reference TRBV2 and TRBJ1-5): EPEVTQTPSHQVTQMGQEVILRCVPISNHLYFYWYRQILGQKVEFLVSFYNNEISEKSEIFDDQFSVERPDGSNFTLKIRSTKLEDSAMYFCASSASGTGKGSQPQHFGDGTRLSIL.